This T cell receptor beta chain was recovered during a study of blood T cell repertoires in COVID-19. Looking at the study overall: Samples representing acute and convalescent COVID-19 were sourced from the United States, Italy and Spain. PBMCs, B-cell-depleted T cells, or T cells provided the cDNA or gDNA that made up the material.

Per the original data handling: Estimation of nucleated cell counts was performed using reference gene primer amplification. Sequencing was performed with immunoSEQ multiplex PCR; in TCRdb, only in-frame clones are kept and a portion is missing. V and J calls and clone size are those listed in that table; D and trimming were worked out from the DNA. Counted here are around 190,000 clones, more than 65% occurring once; the ten biggest clones make up 13%. This CDR3 contains 15 residues. CDR1 is KGHDR and CDR2 is SFDVKD in the germline V gene. With V trimmed by 4 bases and J by 3 bases, 6 bases remained unmatched.

This receptor was identified in a human donor in a cohort sampled during active COVID-19. The sequenced material came from peripheral blood. The chain uses TRBV24-1 and TRBJ2-7, with 9 bases fitting TRBD2. The CDR3 is CATSDPGTSLYEQYF. The CDR3 DNA sequence: TGTGCCACCAGTGACCCCGGGACTAGCCTCTACGAGCAGTACTTC.